A single TCR beta chain is shown here with its context. Patients in the study were battling locally advanced or metastatic urothelial carcinoma. This sample was included in a study of PD-L1 blockade in urothelial cancer. Sequenced by immunoSEQ multiplex PCR; TCRdb stores in-frame clones only, minus some. The table shows under 40,000 clones, with around 90% occurring only once. This CDR3 has 14 residues. V was clipped by 2 bases and J by 0 bases, with 7 bases between them. CDR1 MGHRA and CDR2 YSYEKL come from the germline V gene. The TCR was taken from an older man with urothelial cancer. The genes are TRBV4-1 and TRBJ1-1; D remains ambiguous. The starting material was PBMCs, obtained around atezolizumab (anti-PD-L1) treatment. CDR3 in amino acids: CASSQPTVNTEAFF. In DNA, the CDR3 is TGCGCCAGCAGCCAACCTACAGTGAACACTGAAGCTTTCTTT.